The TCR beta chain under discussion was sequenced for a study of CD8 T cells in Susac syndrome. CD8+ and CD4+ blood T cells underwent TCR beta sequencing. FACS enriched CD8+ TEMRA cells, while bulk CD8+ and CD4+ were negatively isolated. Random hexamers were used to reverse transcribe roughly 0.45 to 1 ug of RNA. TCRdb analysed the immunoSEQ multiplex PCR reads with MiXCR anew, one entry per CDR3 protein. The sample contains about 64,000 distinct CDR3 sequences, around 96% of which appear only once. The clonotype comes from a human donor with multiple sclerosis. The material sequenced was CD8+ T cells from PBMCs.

This CDR3 is CASSLWGGPSSYNEQFF. DNA for the CDR3: TGTGCCAGCAGTTTATGGGGGGGCCCGAGCTCCTACAATGAGCAGTTCTTC. V is TRBV27 and J is TRBJ2-1; tentatively, D is TRBD2 (7 bases). Germline V gene data show CDR1 as MNHEY and CDR2 as SMNVEV (reference sequence). CDR3 length: 17 amino acids. Trimming shortened V by 1 base and J by 0 bases, and 13 bases separated the two germline ends.